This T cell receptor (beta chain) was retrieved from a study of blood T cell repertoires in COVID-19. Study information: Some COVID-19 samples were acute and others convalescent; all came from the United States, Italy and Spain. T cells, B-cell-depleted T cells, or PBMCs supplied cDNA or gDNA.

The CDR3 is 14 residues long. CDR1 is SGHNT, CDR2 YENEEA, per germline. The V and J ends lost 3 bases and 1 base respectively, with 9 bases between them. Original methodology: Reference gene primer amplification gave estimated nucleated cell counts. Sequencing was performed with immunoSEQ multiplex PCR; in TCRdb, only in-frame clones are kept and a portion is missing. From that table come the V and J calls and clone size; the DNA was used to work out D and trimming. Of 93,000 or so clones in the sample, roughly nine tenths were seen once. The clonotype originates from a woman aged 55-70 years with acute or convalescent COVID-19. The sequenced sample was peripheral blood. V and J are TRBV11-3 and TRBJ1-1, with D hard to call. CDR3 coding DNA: TGTGCCAGCAGCTTGAGAGAGGGGAACACTGAAGCTTTCTTT. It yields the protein CASSLREGNTEAFF.